A selection of T cell receptor beta chains follows, all from one sample in a study of blood T cell repertoires in COVID-19. Data came from immunoSEQ multiplex PCR; TCRdb stores just in-frame clones and leaves some out. Of some 48,000 clones in the sample, approximately 89% are singletons; the top ten hold 25% to 30%. Input material: peripheral blood. The source of these receptors is a woman of 80 years or more with acute or convalescent COVID-19. The conserved cysteine and the conserved F or W are not part of the CDR3 here. D genes are given only for firm matches. Not every row has a clone size; where given, it reads once, few, many or a size class.

v_call: TRBV3-1/TRBV3-2; clone_size: NA; d_call: NA; j_call: TRBJ2-7; cdr3_aa: ASSQQYSTSYEQY
v_call: TRBV30; clone_size: NA; d_call: TRBD1; j_call: TRBJ2-7; cdr3_aa: AWSGARTGGRSYEQY
v_call: TRBV2; clone_size: NA; d_call: NA; j_call: TRBJ1-5; cdr3_aa: ASSSQGSNQPQH
v_call: TRBV19; clone_size: NA; d_call: TRBD2; j_call: TRBJ2-1; cdr3_aa: ASSIAGGPYNEQF
v_call: TRBV27; clone_size: NA; d_call: NA; j_call: TRBJ2-5; cdr3_aa: ASSITGWETQY
v_call: TRBV7-9; clone_size: NA; d_call: NA; j_call: TRBJ1-2; cdr3_aa: ASSFDRPIANYGYT
v_call: TRBV6-4; clone_size: NA; d_call: TRBD1; j_call: TRBJ2-5; cdr3_aa: ASSDLGGQGSQETQY
v_call: TRBV19; clone_size: NA; d_call: TRBD1; j_call: TRBJ1-1; cdr3_aa: ASSIGTGGLTNTEAF
v_call: TRBV10-3; clone_size: NA; d_call: NA; j_call: TRBJ2-1; cdr3_aa: AISESLTGGDNEQF
v_call: TRBV5-5; clone_size: NA; d_call: TRBD1; j_call: TRBJ1-1; cdr3_aa: ASSQNRGTTEAF
v_call: TRBV28; clone_size: NA; d_call: NA; j_call: TRBJ1-5; cdr3_aa: ASSESNQPQH
v_call: TRBV7-9; clone_size: many; d_call: TRBD2; j_call: TRBJ2-3; cdr3_aa: ASILASTDTQY
v_call: TRBV6-5; clone_size: NA; d_call: NA; j_call: TRBJ2-5; cdr3_aa: ASADPRSSQY
v_call: TRBV6-5; clone_size: NA; d_call: NA; j_call: TRBJ2-2; cdr3_aa: ASSSGQIFGELF
v_call: TRBV5-1; clone_size: NA; d_call: TRBD2; j_call: TRBJ2-5; cdr3_aa: ASSPTSGGALETQY
v_call: TRBV15; clone_size: NA; d_call: TRBD2; j_call: TRBJ2-5; cdr3_aa: ATSRGLAAETQY
v_call: TRBV5-1; clone_size: NA; d_call: TRBD1; j_call: TRBJ2-2; cdr3_aa: ASSLTGVGTGELF
v_call: TRBV29-1; clone_size: NA; d_call: NA; j_call: TRBJ1-2; cdr3_aa: SVWTVSYGYT
v_call: TRBV18; clone_size: NA; d_call: NA; j_call: TRBJ2-5; cdr3_aa: ASSPRGTQETQY
v_call: TRBV19; clone_size: NA; d_call: NA; j_call: TRBJ1-6; cdr3_aa: ASSIRGQHNSPLH
v_call: TRBV5-1; clone_size: few; d_call: TRBD2; j_call: TRBJ2-1; cdr3_aa: ASSSRGVQGGYNEQF
v_call: TRBV7-9; clone_size: NA; d_call: TRBD1; j_call: TRBJ1-5; cdr3_aa: ASTLGTGGNQPQH
v_call: TRBV11-2; clone_size: once; d_call: TRBD1; j_call: TRBJ2-7; cdr3_aa: ASSPSTGGYEQY
v_call: TRBV6-5; clone_size: NA; d_call: TRBD1; j_call: TRBJ1-4; cdr3_aa: ASSYSGQGVEKLF
v_call: TRBV7-2; clone_size: NA; d_call: NA; j_call: TRBJ2-2; cdr3_aa: ASSLEGWAGELF
v_call: TRBV29-1; clone_size: once; d_call: TRBD2; j_call: TRBJ2-1; cdr3_aa: SGDSSGGYNEQF
v_call: TRBV19; clone_size: NA; d_call: NA; j_call: TRBJ1-1; cdr3_aa: ASSIVGGTEAF
v_call: TRBV5-1; clone_size: NA; d_call: NA; j_call: TRBJ2-1; cdr3_aa: ASSTDGTLDYEQF
v_call: TRBV6-6; clone_size: NA; d_call: NA; j_call: TRBJ2-3; cdr3_aa: ASSSIAVYTDTQY
v_call: TRBV18; clone_size: NA; d_call: NA; j_call: TRBJ1-5; cdr3_aa: ASSTSGVEGPQH